This T cell receptor beta chain was captured in a study of T cells after yellow fever vaccination (dated by TCRdb to about 2019). Study-wide context: Using CD3, CD45RA, CCR7 and CD95 staining, memory subsets (EM, EMRA, CM and Tscm) were sorted on a BD FACS Aria III. Two healthy male donors, one aged 18 to 30 and one aged 30 to 40 years, were included in the cohort. Blood was drawn at multiple timepoints before and after primary and secondary immunization, with bulk PBMC replicates and cell subsets isolated. Sorting of memory subsets took place on days 0, 15 and 45 and at 18 months after primary vaccination, as well as on days 0, 15 and 45 after the 30-year booster. The SMART-Seq v4 Ultra Low Input RNA kit was used to prepare libraries from fractions with low cell numbers. To follow T-cell clones before and after both primary and booster YFV17D yellow fever vaccination, bulk TCR alpha and beta repertoires underwent longitudinal sequencing. Results and caveats for the whole study, not just this receptor: A small fraction of clonotypes appeared in both the CD4 and CD8 compartments, likely as a result of convergent recombination. Only a couple of donors were included in the study, so the extent to which the findings can be generalized is limited. Compared with the primary T-cell response, the secondary T-cell response was faster but weaker, reaching its peak on day 5 rather than on day 15. After the booster, most of the clones that had expanded following primary vaccination were detected again (roughly 97% of CD4 and around 88% of CD8), which suggests that memory was broadly maintained. Computational filtering was required because FACS-sorted repertoires could contain abundant contaminating clonotypes from the bulk population. On day 0, almost all vaccine-responding clonotypes were found to be below detection in the sorted memory subsets.

Per the germline V gene (reference sequence), SGHNT is the CDR1 and YYREEE is the CDR2. The CDR3 measures 20 amino acids from cysteine to phenylalanine. Only the CDR3 portion is preserved as DNA: 60 bases, with reading frame beginning at the first base. Trimming accounts for 0 bases at V and 9 bases at J, while the number of junction bases matched to no gene is 23. TCR cDNA was made using 5'RACE template switching, a step that added a universal primer site and unique molecular identifiers. Priming for cDNA synthesis came from both the TCR alpha and TCR beta constant segments. Libraries were amplified in two PCR steps, with sample barcodes and sequencing adapters added in the second step. Libraries were sequenced on Illumina HiSeq 2500 (2x100 bp) or NovaSeq (2x150 bp). The study's own analysis went as follows. Reads were demultiplexed and collapsed into UMI consensus sequences with MIGEC, and V(D)J alignment was performed with MiXCR. Using edgeR on replicate PBMC samples, clonotypes were called vaccine-responding if FDR was below 0.01 and the log2 fold change was above 5 up to day 15. Each bulk clonotype was labeled CD4 or CD8 based on which sequenced repertoire, CD4 or CD8, contained the clonotype at higher abundance. To estimate how each clone was distributed across memory phenotypes, clonotype frequencies in memory subsets were weighted by FACS-sorted cell numbers. TCRdb redid the processing of the public reads, applying fastp at Q25 and MiXCR, and retained in-frame beta chains. Each entry is one CDR3 protein sequence, shown with its most common DNA and genes. V and J calls and clone size were set by TCRdb, not the authors. The sample table shows over 35,000 distinct CDR3 sequences, and over 5.5% are seen once. About 10% of the sample is in the top ten clones.

The table lists this clonotype with a few counts. Base qualities are not at hand, and no much larger clone is one base apart. The treatment or condition label corresponds to: live attenuated yellow fever vaccine strain. A standard Ficoll-Paque protocol was used to isolate PBMCs from peripheral blood. For sorted memory subsets, RNA extraction was done with the RNeasy Micro Kit. This receptor was identified in a man younger than 40 who received the YFV17D yellow fever vaccine. The sequencing here drew on PBMCs, either bulk or a sorted T-cell subset (CD4+, CD8+, memory, or dextramer-sorted; not recorded which), taken 45 days after the yellow fever booster vaccination. Here the chain combines TRBV5-4 and TRBJ2-4; TRBD1 matches 8 bases in the middle. The sequenced DNA is TGTGCCAGCAGCTTGGGGCCGGTTGGGGACAGGCGGCCAAAGTCGAGCATTCAGTACTTC. It specifies CASSLGPVGDRRPKSSIQYF.